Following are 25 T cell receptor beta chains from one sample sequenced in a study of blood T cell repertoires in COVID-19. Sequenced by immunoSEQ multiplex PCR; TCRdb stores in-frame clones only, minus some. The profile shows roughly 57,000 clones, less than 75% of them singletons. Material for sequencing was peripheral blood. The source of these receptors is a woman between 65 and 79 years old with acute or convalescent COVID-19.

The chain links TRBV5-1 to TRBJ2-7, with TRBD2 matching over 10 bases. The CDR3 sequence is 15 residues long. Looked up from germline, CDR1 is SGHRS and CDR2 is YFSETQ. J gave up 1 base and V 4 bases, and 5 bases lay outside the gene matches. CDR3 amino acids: CASSAGTSDSYEQYV. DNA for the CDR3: TGCGCCAGCAGCGCCGGGACTAGCGATTCCTACGAGCAGTACGTC.

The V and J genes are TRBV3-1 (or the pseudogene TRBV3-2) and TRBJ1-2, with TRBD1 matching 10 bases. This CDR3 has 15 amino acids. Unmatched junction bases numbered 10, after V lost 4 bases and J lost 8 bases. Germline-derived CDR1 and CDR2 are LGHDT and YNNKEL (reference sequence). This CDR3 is CASSLTGGYTGGYTF. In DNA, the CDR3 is TGTGCCAGCAGCCTGACAGGGGGCTATACGGGGGGCTACACCTTC.

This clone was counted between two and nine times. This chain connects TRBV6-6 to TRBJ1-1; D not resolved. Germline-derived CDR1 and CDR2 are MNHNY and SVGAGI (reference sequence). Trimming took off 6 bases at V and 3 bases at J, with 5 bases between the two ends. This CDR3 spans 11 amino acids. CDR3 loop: CASSPYTEAFF. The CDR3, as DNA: TGTGCCAGCAGCCCCTACACTGAAGCTTTCTTT.

CDR3 coding DNA: TGTGCCAGCAGCTCCTCGGACAGGGTGGAGCAGCCCCAGCATTTT. Amino acid sequence: CASSSSDRVEQPQHF. V gene TRBV7-9 combines with J gene TRBJ1-5; TRBD1 agrees at 8 bases. This CDR3 is 15 amino acids long. CDR1 SEHNR and CDR2 FQNEAQ come from the germline V gene (reference sequence). The ends lost 4 bases at V and 7 bases at J; junction bases unmatched: 9.

CDR3 sequence (DNA): TGTGCCTCACGGGGGGACACCAATTCACCCCTCCACTTT. Protein product: CASRGDTNSPLHF. This chain joins TRBV9 and TRBJ1-6; weak D call: TRBD1 (6 bases). V was cut by 10 bases and J by 7 bases, with 15 bases left in between. Germline values: CDR1 SGDLS, CDR2 YYNGEE. The CDR3 length is 13 residues.

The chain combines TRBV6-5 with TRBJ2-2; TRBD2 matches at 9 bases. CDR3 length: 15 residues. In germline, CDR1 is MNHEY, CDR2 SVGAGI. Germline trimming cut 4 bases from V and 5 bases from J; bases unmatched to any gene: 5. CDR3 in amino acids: CASSLASGNTGELFF. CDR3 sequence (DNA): TGTGCCAGCAGTTTAGCTAGCGGGAATACCGGGGAGCTGTTTTTT.

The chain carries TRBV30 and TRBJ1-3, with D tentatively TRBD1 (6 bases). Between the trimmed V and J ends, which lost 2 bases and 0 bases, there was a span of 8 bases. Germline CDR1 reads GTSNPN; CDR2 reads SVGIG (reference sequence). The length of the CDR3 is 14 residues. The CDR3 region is CAWSWTVSGNTIYF. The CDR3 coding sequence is TGTGCCTGGAGTTGGACAGTCTCTGGAAACACCATATATTTT.

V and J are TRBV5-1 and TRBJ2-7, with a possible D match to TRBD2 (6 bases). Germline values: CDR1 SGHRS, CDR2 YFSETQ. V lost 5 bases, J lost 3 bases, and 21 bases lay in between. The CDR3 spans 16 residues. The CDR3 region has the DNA TGCGCCAGCAGTCTTCAATTCGGGACTGCTGACTACGAGCAGTACTTC. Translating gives CASSLQFGTADYEQYF.

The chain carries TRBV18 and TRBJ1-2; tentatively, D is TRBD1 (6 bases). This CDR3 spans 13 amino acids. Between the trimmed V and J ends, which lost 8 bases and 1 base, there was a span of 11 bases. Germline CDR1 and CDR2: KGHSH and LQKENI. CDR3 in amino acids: CASGQGSNYGYTF. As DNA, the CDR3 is TGTGCCAGCGGGCAGGGGAGTAACTATGGCTACACCTTC.

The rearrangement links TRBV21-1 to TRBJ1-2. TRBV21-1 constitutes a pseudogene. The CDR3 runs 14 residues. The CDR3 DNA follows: TGTGCCAGCAGCAAGCAGAGAGGGAACTATGGCTACACCTTC. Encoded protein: CASSKQRGNYGYTF.

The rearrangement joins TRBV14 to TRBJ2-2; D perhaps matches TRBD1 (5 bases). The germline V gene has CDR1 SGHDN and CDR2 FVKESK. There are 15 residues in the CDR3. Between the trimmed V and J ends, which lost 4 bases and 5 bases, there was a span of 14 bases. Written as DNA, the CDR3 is TGTGCCAGCAGCCCTACAGGCACGAGGACCGGGGAGCTGTTTTTT. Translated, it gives CASSPTGTRTGELFF. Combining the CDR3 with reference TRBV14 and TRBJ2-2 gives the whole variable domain EAGVTQFPSHSVIEKGQTVTLRCDPISGHDNLYWYRRVMGKEIKFLLHFVKESKQDESGMPNNRFLAERTGGTYSTLKVQPAELEDSGVYFCASSPTGTRTGELFFGEGSRLTVL.

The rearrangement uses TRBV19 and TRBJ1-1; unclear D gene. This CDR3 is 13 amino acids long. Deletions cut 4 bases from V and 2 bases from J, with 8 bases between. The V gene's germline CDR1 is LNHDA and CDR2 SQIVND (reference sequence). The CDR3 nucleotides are TGTGCCAGTAGTAGATGGCTTAACACTGAAGCTTTCTTT. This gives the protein CASSRWLNTEAFF.

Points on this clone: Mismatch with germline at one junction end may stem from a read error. CDR3 sequence: CASSSDKRQGSF. For the CDR3, the DNA is TGTGCCAGCAGCTCGGACAAGCGACAGGGTTCTTTC. The chain uses TRBV5-4 and TRBJ1-2, with 7 bases matching TRBD1. The CDR3 totals 12 residues. Germline V gene lookup returns CDR1 SGHNT and CDR2 YYREEE (reference sequence).

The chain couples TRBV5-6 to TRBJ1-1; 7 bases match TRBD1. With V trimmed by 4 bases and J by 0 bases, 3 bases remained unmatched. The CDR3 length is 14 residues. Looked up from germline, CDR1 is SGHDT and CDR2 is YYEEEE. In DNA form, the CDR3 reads TGTGCCAGCAGCCCGGGGACAGTGAACACTGAAGCTTTCTTT. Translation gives CASSPGTVNTEAFF. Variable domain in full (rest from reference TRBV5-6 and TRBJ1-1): DAGVTQSPTHLIKTRGQQVTLRCSPKSGHDTVSWYQQALGQGPQFIFQYYEEEERQRGNFPDRFSGHQFPNYSSELNVNALLLGDSALYLCASSPGTVNTEAFFGQGTRLTVV.

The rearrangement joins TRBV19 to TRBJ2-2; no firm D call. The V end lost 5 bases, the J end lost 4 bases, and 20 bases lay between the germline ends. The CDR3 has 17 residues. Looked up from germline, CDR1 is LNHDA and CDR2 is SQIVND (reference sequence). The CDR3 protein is CASSHIDTRTSTGELFF. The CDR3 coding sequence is TGTGCCAGTAGTCATATTGACACAAGAACAAGCACCGGGGAGCTGTTTTTT. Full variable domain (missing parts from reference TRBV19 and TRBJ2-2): DGGITQSPKYLFRKEGQNVTLSCEQNLNHDAMYWYRQDPGQGLRLIYYSQIVNDFQKGDIAEGYSVSREKKESFPLTVTSAQKNPTAFYLCASSHIDTRTSTGELFFGEGSRLTVL.

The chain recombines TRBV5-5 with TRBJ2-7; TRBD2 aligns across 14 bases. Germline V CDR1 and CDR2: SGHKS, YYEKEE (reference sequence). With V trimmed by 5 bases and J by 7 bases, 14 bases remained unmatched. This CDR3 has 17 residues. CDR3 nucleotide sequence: TGTGCCAGCAGTCGGGGACTAGCGGGGGACTACCCTAGGGAGCAGTACGTC. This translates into CASSRGLAGDYPREQYV.

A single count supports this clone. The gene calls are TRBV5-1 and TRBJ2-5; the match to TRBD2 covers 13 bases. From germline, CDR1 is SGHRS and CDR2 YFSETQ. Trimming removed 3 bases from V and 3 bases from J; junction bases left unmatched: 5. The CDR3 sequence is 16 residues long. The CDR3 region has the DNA TGCGCCAGCAGCTCGGGACTAGCGGGGACTAAAGAGACCCAGTACTTC. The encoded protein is CASSSGLAGTKETQYF.

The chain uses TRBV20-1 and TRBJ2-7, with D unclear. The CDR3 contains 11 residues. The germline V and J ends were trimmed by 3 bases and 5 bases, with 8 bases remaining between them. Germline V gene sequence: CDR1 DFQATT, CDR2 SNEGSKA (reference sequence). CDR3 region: CSASPVNEQYF. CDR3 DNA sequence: TGCAGTGCTAGCCCCGTTAACGAGCAGTACTTC.

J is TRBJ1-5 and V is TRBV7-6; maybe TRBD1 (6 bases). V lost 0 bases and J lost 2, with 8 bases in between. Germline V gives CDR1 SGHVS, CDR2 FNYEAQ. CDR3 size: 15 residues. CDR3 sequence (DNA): TGTGCCAGCAGCTTAGCGAAGGGGGGCAATCAGCCCCAGCATTTT. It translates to CASSLAKGGNQPQHF. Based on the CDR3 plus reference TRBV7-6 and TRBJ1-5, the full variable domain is GAGVSQSPRYKVTKRGQDVALRCDPISGHVSLYWYRQALGQGPEFLTYFNYEAQQDKSGLPNDRFSAERPEGSISTLTIQRTEQRDSAMYRCASSLAKGGNQPQHFGDGTRLSIL.

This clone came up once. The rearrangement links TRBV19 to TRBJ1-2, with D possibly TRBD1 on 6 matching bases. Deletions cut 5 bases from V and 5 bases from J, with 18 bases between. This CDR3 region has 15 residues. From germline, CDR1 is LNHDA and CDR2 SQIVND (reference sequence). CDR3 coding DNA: TGTGCCAGTAGTTCACAGGGCGTAGGACCTTATGGCTACACCTTC. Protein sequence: CASSSQGVGPYGYTF.

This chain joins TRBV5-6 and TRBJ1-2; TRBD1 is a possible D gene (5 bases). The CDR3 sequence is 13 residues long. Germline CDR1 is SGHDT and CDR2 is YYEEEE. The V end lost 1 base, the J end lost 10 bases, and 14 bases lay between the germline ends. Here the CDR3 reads CASSLTRQGFYTF. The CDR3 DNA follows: TGTGCCAGCAGCTTGACGAGGCAGGGTTTCTACACCTTC.

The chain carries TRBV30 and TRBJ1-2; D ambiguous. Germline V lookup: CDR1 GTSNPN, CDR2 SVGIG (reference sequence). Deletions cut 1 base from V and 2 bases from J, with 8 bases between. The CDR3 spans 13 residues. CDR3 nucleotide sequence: TGTGCCTGGAGTGCCCTACGGAACTATGGCTACACCTTC. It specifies CAWSALRNYGYTF.

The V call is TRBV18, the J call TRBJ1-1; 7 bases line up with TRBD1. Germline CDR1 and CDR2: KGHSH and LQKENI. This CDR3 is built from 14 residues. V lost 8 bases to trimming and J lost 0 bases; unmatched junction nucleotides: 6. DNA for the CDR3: TGTGCCAGCACGACAGGGACGTTGAACACTGAAGCTTTCTTT. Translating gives CASTTGTLNTEAFF.

The DNA of the CDR3 is TGTGCCAGCAGATCCGGACTAGCGGGGGCCGGGGGCAAAAACATTCAGTACTTC. This encodes CASRSGLAGAGGKNIQYF. This chain connects TRBV5-4 to TRBJ2-4, with TRBD2 identical over 13 bases. Germline CDR1 and CDR2: SGHNT and YYREEE (reference sequence). There are 18 residues in the CDR3. V gave up 5 bases and J gave up 3 bases; unmatched junction bases: 11.

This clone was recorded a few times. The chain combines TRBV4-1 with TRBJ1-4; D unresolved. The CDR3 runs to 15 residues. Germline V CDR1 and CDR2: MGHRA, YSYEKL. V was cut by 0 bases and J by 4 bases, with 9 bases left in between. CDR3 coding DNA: TGCGCCAGCAGCCAAGAAGTTAGAAGTAATGAAAAACTGTTTTTT. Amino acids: CASSQEVRSNEKLFF.